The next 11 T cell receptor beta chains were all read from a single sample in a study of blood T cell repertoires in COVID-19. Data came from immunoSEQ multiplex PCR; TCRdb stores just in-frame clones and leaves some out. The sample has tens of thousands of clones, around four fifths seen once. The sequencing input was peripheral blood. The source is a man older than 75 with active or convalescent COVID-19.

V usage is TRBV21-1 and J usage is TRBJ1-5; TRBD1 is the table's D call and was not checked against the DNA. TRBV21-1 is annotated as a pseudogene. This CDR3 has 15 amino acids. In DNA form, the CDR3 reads TGTGCCAGCAGCCCACCGGACAGGTGCAATCAGCCCCAGCATTTT. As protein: CASSPPDRCNQPQHF.

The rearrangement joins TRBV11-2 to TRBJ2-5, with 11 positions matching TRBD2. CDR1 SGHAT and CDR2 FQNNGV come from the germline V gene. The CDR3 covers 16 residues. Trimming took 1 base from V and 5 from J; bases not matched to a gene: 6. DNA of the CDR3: TGTGCCAGCAGCTTAGTACCCCTAGCGGGGGGTGAGACCCAGTACTTC. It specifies CASSLVPLAGGETQYF. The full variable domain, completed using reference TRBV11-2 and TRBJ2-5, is EAGVAQSPRYKIIEKRQSVAFWCNPISGHATLYWYQQILGQGPKLLIQFQNNGVVDDSQLPKDRFSAERLKGVDSTLKIQPAKLEDSAVYLCASSLVPLAGGETQYFGPGTRLLVL.

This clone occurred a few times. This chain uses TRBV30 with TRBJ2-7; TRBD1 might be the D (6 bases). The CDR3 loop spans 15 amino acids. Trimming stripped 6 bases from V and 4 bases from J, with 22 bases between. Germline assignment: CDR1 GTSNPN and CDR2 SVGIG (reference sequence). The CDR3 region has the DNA TGTGCCTGTCATCCCCCCGCAGGGGTTTGGTACGAGCAGTACTTC. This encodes CACHPPAGVWYEQYF.

CDR3 sequence reads: CASRDTTGTDTQYF. The CDR3 DNA sequence: TGTGCCAGCAGAGACACGACCGGCACAGATACGCAGTATTTT. The J gene is TRBJ2-3, the V gene TRBV25-1; D is unclear. The CDR3 has 14 residues. Looked up from germline, CDR1 is MGHDK and CDR2 is SYGVNS. Between the trimmed V and J ends, which lost 6 bases and 1 base, there was a span of 11 bases.

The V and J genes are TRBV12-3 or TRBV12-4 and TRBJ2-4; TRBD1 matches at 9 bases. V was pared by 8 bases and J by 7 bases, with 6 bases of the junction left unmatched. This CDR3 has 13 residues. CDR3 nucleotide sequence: TGTGCCAGCCAACAGGGGGCGCTGAACATTCAGTACTTC. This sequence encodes CASQQGALNIQYF.

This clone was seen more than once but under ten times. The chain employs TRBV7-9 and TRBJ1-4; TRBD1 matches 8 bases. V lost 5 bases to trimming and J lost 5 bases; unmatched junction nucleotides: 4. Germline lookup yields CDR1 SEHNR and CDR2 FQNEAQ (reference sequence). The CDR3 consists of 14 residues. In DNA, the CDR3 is TGTGCCAGCAGCCAAGGACAGGGAAATGAAAAACTGTTTTTT. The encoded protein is CASSQGQGNEKLFF.

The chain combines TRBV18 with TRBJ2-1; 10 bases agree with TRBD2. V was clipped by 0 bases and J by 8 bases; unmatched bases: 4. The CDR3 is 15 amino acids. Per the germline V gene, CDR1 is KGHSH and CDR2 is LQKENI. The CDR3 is CASSPPPSGSDEQFF. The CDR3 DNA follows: TGTGCCAGCTCACCACCGCCTAGCGGGAGCGATGAGCAGTTCTTC.

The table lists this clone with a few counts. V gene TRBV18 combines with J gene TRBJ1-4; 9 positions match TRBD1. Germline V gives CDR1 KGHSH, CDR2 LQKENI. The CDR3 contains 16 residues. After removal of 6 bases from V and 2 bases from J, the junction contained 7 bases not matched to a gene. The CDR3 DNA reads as TGTGCCAGCTCGAGAGACAGGGGGAGTACTAATGAAAAACTGTTTTTT. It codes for CASSRDRGSTNEKLFF.

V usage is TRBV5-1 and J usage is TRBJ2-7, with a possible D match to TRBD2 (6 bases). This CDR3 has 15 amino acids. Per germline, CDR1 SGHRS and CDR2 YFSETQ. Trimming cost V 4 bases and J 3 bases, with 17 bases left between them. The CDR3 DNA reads TGCGCCAGCAGCCTTGGGGGGACCGGGAACTACGAGCAGTACTTC. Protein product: CASSLGGTGNYEQYF.

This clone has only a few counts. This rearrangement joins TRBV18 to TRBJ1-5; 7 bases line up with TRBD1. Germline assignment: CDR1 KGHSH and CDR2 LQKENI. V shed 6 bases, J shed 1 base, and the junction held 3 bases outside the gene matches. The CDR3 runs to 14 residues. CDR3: CASSEGQSNQPQHF. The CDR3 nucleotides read TGTGCCAGCTCGGAGGGACAGAGCAATCAGCCCCAGCATTTT.

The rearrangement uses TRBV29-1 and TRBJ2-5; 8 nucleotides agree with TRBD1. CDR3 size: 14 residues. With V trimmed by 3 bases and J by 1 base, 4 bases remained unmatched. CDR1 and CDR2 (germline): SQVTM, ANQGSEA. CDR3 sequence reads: CSVEIGTGQETQYF. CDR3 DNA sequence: TGCAGCGTTGAGATTGGGACAGGCCAAGAGACCCAGTACTTC.